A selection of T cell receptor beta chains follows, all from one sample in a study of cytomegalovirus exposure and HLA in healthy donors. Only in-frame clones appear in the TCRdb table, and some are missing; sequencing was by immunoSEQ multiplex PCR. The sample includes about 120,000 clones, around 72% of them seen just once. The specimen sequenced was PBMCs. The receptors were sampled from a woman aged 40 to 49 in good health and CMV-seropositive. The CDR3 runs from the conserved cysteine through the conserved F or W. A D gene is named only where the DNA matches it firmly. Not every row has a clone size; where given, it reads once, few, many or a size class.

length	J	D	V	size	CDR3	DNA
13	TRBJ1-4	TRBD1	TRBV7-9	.	CASSLGTGEKLFF	TGTGCCAGCAGCTTAGGGACAGGTGAAAAACTGTTTTTT
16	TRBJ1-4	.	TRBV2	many	CASREGQFATNEKLFF	TGTGCCAGCAGAGAAGGACAGTTCGCAACTAATGAAAAACTGTTTTTT
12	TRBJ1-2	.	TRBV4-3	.	CASSQGADGYTF	TGCGCCAGCAGCCAGGGGGCCGATGGCTACACCTTC
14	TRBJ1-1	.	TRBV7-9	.	CASSRGREGTEAFF	TGTGCCAGCAGCCGAGGCAGGGAGGGCACTGAAGCTTTCTTT
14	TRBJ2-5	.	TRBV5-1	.	CASSVGQSQETQYF	TGCGCCAGCAGCGTCGGACAGAGTCAAGAGACCCAGTACTTC
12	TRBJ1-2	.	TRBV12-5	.	CASGHANYGYTF	TGTGCTAGTGGCCATGCTAACTATGGCTACACCTTC
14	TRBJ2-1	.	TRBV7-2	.	CASTPQVINNEQFF	TGTGCCAGCACCCCCCAGGTCATCAACAATGAGCAGTTCTTC
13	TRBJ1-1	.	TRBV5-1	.	CASSSGQDTEAFF	TGCGCCAGCAGCTCCGGACAAGACACTGAAGCTTTCTTT
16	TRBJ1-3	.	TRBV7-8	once	CASSSMTRVSGNTIYF	TGTGCCAGCAGCTCCATGACCAGGGTCTCTGGAAACACCATATATTTT
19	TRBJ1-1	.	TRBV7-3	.	CASSLNTVGRGSLNTEAFF	TGTGCCAGCAGCTTAAACACAGTGGGGCGGGGCAGTCTAAACACTGAAGCTTTCTTT
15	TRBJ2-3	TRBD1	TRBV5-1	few	CASSLGQGLTDTQYF	TGCGCCAGCAGCCTGGGACAGGGACTCACAGATACGCAGTATTTT
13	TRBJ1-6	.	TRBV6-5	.	CASSPVRDSPLHF	TGTGCCAGCAGTCCCGTGAGGGATTCACCCCTCCACTTT
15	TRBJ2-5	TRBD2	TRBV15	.	CATSRDAGEQETQYF	TGTGCCACCAGCAGAGATGCGGGAGAACAAGAGACCCAGTACTTC
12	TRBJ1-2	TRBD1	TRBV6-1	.	CASSYTGGGYTF	TGTGCCAGCAGTTATACAGGGGGTGGCTACACCTTC
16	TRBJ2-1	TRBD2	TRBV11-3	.	CASSLGLAGAYNEQFF	TGTGCCAGCAGCTTAGGTCTAGCGGGGGCCTACAATGAGCAGTTCTTC
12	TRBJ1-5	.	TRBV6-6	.	CASSIGDQPQHF	TGTGCCAGCAGTATAGGGGATCAGCCCCAGCATTTT
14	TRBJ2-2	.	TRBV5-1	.	CASSPGGVVGELFF	TGCGCCAGCAGCCCCGGAGGGGTGGTCGGGGAGCTGTTTTTT
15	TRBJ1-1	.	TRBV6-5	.	CASSRTKKVNTEAFF	TGTGCCAGCAGTAGGACTAAGAAAGTGAACACTGAAGCTTTCTTT
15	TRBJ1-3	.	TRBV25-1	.	CASSDYEGSGNTIYF	TGTGCCAGCAGTGATTATGAGGGATCAGGAAACACCATATATTTT
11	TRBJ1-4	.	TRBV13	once	CASSAKEKLFF	TGTGCCAGCAGCGCGAAAGAAAAACTGTTTTTT
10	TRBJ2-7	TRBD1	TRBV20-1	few	CSASRDREVF	TGCAGTGCTAGTCGGGACAGGGAGGTCTTC
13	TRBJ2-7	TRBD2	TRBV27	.	CASSGLGSYEQYF	TGTGCCAGCAGTGGACTAGGCTCCTACGAGCAGTACTTC
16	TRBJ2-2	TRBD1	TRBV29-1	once	CSVEDPGQGLAGELFF	TGCAGCGTTGAAGACCCCGGACAGGGGTTGGCCGGGGAGCTGTTTTTT
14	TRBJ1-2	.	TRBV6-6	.	CASSSGGLGYGYTF	TGTGCCAGCAGTAGCGGAGGCCTGGGGTATGGCTACACCTTC
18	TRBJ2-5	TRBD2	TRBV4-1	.	CASSQDRTSGGYQETQYF	TGCGCCAGCAGCCAAGATCGTACTAGCGGGGGGTACCAAGAGACCCAGTACTTC
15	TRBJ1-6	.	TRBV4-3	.	CASSQDHQGKSPLHF	TGCGCCAGCAGCCAAGATCACCAGGGGAAGTCACCCCTCCACTTT
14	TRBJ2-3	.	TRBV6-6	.	CASSSRGRTDTQYF	TGTGCCAGCAGTTCGCGGGGCCGCACAGATACGCAGTATTTT
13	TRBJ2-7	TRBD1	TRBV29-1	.	CSGRDRSSYEQYF	TGCAGCGGTCGGGACAGGAGCTCCTACGAGCAGTACTTC
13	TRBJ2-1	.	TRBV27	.	CASSLSPRNEQFF	TGTGCCAGCAGTCTCAGCCCCAGGAATGAGCAGTTCTTC
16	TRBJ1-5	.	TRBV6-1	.	CASSEAQRGRSQPQHF	TGTGCCAGCAGTGAAGCGCAAAGGGGCCGGAGTCAGCCCCAGCATTTT
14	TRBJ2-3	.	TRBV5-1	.	CASSLPGGTDTQYF	TGCGCCAGCAGTCTTCCGGGGGGCACAGATACGCAGTATTTT
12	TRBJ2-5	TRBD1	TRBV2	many	CASRGTGTTQYF	TGTGCCAGCAGGGGGACAGGGACGACCCAGTACTTC
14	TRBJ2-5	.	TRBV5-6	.	CASSLYRVQETQYF	TGTGCCAGCAGCTTGTACAGAGTGCAAGAGACCCAGTACTTC